This T cell receptor beta chain appears in the sequencing data of a study of cytomegalovirus exposure and HLA in healthy donors. The study ran its PCR with 60 Vbeta and 13 Jbeta primers. Produced via immunoSEQ multiplex PCR; TCRdb's table is partial and in-frame only. The sample carries around 130,000 clones, over 70% recorded once. Study-wide findings and caveats: About 90% or about 30% of the time was how often most TCR beta V segments were productive, according to an earlier analysis. Reports state that TCR beta sequences accurately predicted most subjects' HLA-A and HLA-B alleles. There were some V segments, including TRBV6-2 and TRBV6-3, excluded as indistinguishable.

The study sampled nominally healthy donors, though unrecorded immune exposures were likely. CDR3 size: 16 residues. From germline, CDR1 is MGHDK and CDR2 SYGVNS. Trimming shortened V by 1 base and J by 4 bases, and 13 bases separated the two germline ends. This clone occurred a few times. Its antigen is not known. The chain employs TRBV25-1 and TRBJ2-2; tentatively, D is TRBD1 (5 bases). The clonotype was recovered from a woman between 40 and 55 years old in good health and CMV-seronegative. Sequenced material: PBMCs. The CDR3 loop reads CASSESGAYGTGELFF. The CDR3 DNA is TGTGCCAGCAGTGAATCTGGGGCATATGGCACCGGGGAGCTGTTTTTT.